These 15 T cell receptor beta chains share one sample of origin, sequenced in a study of CD8 T cells in Susac syndrome. RNA, at 0.5 to 1 ug, was reverse transcribed with random hexamers. TCRdb fed the immunoSEQ multiplex PCR reads into MiXCR, producing one record per CDR3 protein. The table shows some 90,000 distinct CDR3 sequences, with roughly 91% occurring only once. The sequencing input was CD8+ T cells from PBMCs. These TCRs come from a human donor in good health.

J is TRBJ1-1 and V is TRBV7-9, with unresolved D. The CDR3 contains 14 residues. Germline values: CDR1 SEHNR, CDR2 FQNEAQ (reference sequence). The V gene lost 3 bases and the J gene lost 1 base, with 9 bases spanning the gap. The CDR3 coding sequence is TGTGCCAGCAGCTTTAGACCAGGGAACACTGAAGCTTTCTTT. Translation: CASSFRPGNTEAFF.

The chain's CDR3 is CATSRDGQYEQYF. The CDR3 nucleotides are TGTGCCACCAGCAGAGATGGACAGTACGAGCAGTACTTC. The rearrangement uses TRBV15 and TRBJ2-7; tentatively, D is TRBD1 (6 bases). From germline, CDR1 is LNHNV and CDR2 YYDKDF (reference sequence). The CDR3 is 13 residues long. Trimming cost V 0 bases and J 4 bases, with 7 bases left between them.

V and J are TRBV9 and TRBJ2-6; tentative D call: TRBD1 (5 bases). This CDR3 region has 15 residues. Germline CDR1 is SGDLS and CDR2 is YYNGEE. Trimming took 0 bases from V and 1 from J, leaving 5 bases between them. The CDR3 reads CASSVEGSGANVLTF. CDR3 nucleotides: TGTGCCAGCAGCGTAGAGGGGTCTGGGGCCAACGTCCTGACTTTC.

This rearrangement joins TRBV9 to TRBJ2-5; 14 bases align to TRBD2. The CDR3 contains 17 residues. Germline V CDR1 and CDR2: SGDLS, YYNGEE. The J segment lost 5 bases and the V segment lost 3 bases, leaving 9 bases of the junction unmatched. CDR3 protein: CASSAPARTSGGETQYF. CDR3 in DNA: TGTGCCAGCAGCGCTCCCGCTAGGACTAGCGGGGGGGAGACCCAGTACTTC.

The V and J genes are TRBV10-3 and TRBJ2-1; TRBD1 agrees at 10 bases. Per the germline V gene, CDR1 is ENHRY and CDR2 is SYGVKD. This CDR3 spans 15 amino acids. The J segment lost 2 bases and the V segment lost 5 bases, leaving 3 bases of the junction unmatched. The CDR3 protein is CAISPGQGAYNEQFF. CDR3 bases: TGTGCCATCAGTCCCGGACAGGGGGCCTACAATGAGCAGTTCTTC.

In this sample, this clonotype turned up a few times. The chain has TRBV6-5 and TRBJ1-1; D call uncertain. CDR1 and CDR2 from the germline V gene are MNHEY and SVGAGI. CDR3 length: 13 amino acids. V dropped 0 bases and J dropped 0 bases, with 2 bases sitting between them. The CDR3 coding sequence is TGTGCCAGCAGTTACTCGGTGAACACTGAAGCTTTCTTT. This gives the protein CASSYSVNTEAFF.

The rearrangement uses TRBV29-1 and TRBJ2-5; 14 bases are shared with TRBD2. The germline gives CDR1 SQVTM, CDR2 ANQGSEA. This CDR3 contains 12 residues. The ends lost 6 bases at V and 10 bases at J; junction bases unmatched: 4. The DNA for the CDR3 is TGCAGCGTCACCGGACTAGCGGGGGGCCAGTACTTC. Amino acid sequence: CSVTGLAGGQYF.

CDR3 nucleotides: TGTGCCAGCAGGTCGACAGGATATGGCTACACCTTC. It is translated as CASRSTGYGYTF. J is TRBJ1-2 and V is TRBV12-3 or TRBV12-4; the D gene is possibly TRBD1 (6 bases). The CDR3 is 12 amino acids. V dropped 6 bases and J dropped 5 bases, with 10 bases sitting between them.

This clonotype was seen only once. The chain has TRBV11-2 and TRBJ2-3; perhaps TRBD2 as D (5 bases). The germline V gene encodes CDR1 SGHAT and CDR2 FQNNGV. The V and J ends lost 0 bases and 7 bases respectively, with 14 bases between them. The CDR3 length is 15 residues. The CDR3 DNA is TGTGCCAGCAGCTTAGAACAGCGGACGGTGAATACGCAGTATTTT. This sequence encodes CASSLEQRTVNTQYF. Using reference TRBV11-2 and TRBJ2-3 for the parts outside the CDR3, the full variable domain is EAGVAQSPRYKIIEKRQSVAFWCNPISGHATLYWYQQILGQGPKLLIQFQNNGVVDDSQLPKDRFSAERLKGVDSTLKIQPAKLEDSAVYLCASSLEQRTVNTQYFGPGTRLTVL.

The chain carries TRBV30 and TRBJ1-2; no firm D call. The CDR3 is 15 amino acids. Germline loops: CDR1 GTSNPN, CDR2 SVGIG (reference sequence). V gave up 5 bases and J gave up 0 bases, with 16 bases separating them. CDR3 sequence (DNA): TGTGCCTGGTACCCCGGGCACGGTACTAACTATGGCTACACCTTC. Translated, it gives CAWYPGHGTNYGYTF.

The chain links TRBV21-1 to TRBJ2-7; the table gives TRBD1 as D, unverified against the DNA. TRBV21-1 is described as a pseudogene. The CDR3 is made up of 12 amino acids. DNA for the CDR3: TGTGCCAGCAGCAAAGAAAGGGGGTGTGGGTACTTC. The encoded protein is CASSKERGCGYF.

This clonotype was counted only a few times. The gene calls are TRBV5-1 and TRBJ2-7, with 13 positions matching TRBD2. Germline V CDR1 and CDR2: SGHRS, YFSETQ. The CDR3 runs 13 residues. V trimming: 4 bases; J trimming: 6 bases; junction bases outside the gene matches: 1. CDR3 bases: TGCGCCAGCAGCCGACTAGCGGGGGGCGAGCAGTACTTC. As protein: CASSRLAGGEQYF.

CDR3 in amino acids: CSALLGQPEAFF. As DNA, the CDR3 is TGCAGCGCCCTACTTGGACAGCCCGAAGCTTTCTTT. The rearrangement uses TRBV29-1 and TRBJ1-1, with TRBD1 as a possible D gene (6 bases). Trimming left V 7 bases short and J 8 bases short, with 17 bases between. The CDR3 is 12 residues long. Germline CDR1 is SQVTM and CDR2 is ANQGSEA.

The chain combines TRBV20-1 with TRBJ2-1; 9 bases map to TRBD2. V lost 6 bases to trimming and J lost 0 bases; unmatched junction nucleotides: 3. The CDR3 is made up of 14 amino acids. The germline V gene encodes CDR1 DFQATT and CDR2 SNEGSKA (reference sequence). CDR3 region: CSASSGSSYNEQFF. The CDR3 coding sequence is TGCAGTGCCAGTAGCGGGAGCTCCTACAATGAGCAGTTCTTC.

V and J are TRBV9 and TRBJ2-7; TRBD1 aligns across 7 bases. J was trimmed by 7 bases and V by 7 bases; bases with no gene match: 11. The CDR3 is 13 residues long. Germline assignment: CDR1 SGDLS and CDR2 YYNGEE. As DNA, the CDR3 is TGTGCCAGCGGACAGGAGTCATGGGCAGAGCAGTACTTC. Its protein product is CASGQESWAEQYF.